The 21 T cell receptor beta chains below were found in one sample sequenced in a study of blood T cell repertoires in COVID-19. TCRdb's table, derived via immunoSEQ multiplex PCR, lists solely in-frame clones and lacks some. The sample consists of more than 200,000 clones, around 82% of them appearing once. Sequenced material: peripheral blood. Receptor source: an elderly woman with active or convalescent COVID-19.

This chain uses TRBV28 with TRBJ2-2; D is perhaps TRBD1 (5 bases). The CDR3 extends over 15 amino acids. V lost 6 bases to trimming and J lost 7 bases, with 18 bases between them. Germline V lookup: CDR1 MDHEN, CDR2 SYDVKM. CDR3 nucleotide sequence: TGTGCCAGCAGGGATAACCGCAGGGCGGTCGGGGAGCTGTTTTTT. It codes for CASRDNRRAVGELFF.

This rearrangement joins TRBV28 to TRBJ1-1; D might be TRBD1 (5 bases). CDR1 and CDR2 (germline): MDHEN, SYDVKM. CDR3 length: 13 amino acids. V lost 9 bases and J lost 5, with 16 bases in between. The CDR3 reads CASTREGWTEAFF. In nucleotides, the CDR3 is TGTGCCAGTACCAGGGAGGGATGGACTGAAGCTTTCTTT.

In this sample, this clone turned up once. The rearrangement uses TRBV28 and TRBJ1-1, with D possibly being TRBD1 (6 bases). Germline V gives CDR1 MDHEN, CDR2 SYDVKM. The length of the CDR3 is 19 residues. V shed 1 base and J shed 0 bases, with 21 bases lying between them. The CDR3 loop reads CASSLSSWGRGKMNTEAFF. CDR3 nucleotide sequence: TGTGCCAGCAGTTTATCCTCGTGGGGCAGGGGCAAAATGAACACTGAAGCTTTCTTT.

V and J are TRBV25-1 and TRBJ1-6, with TRBD1 as a possible D gene (5 bases). The CDR3 consists of 18 residues. Germline values: CDR1 MGHDK, CDR2 SYGVNS. Trimming took off 7 bases at V and 10 bases at J, with 29 bases between the two ends. The DNA of the CDR3 is TGTGCCAGCACCCAGGGAGGCTTTGGGGAACACGTGGAATCACCCCTCCACTTT. Its translation is CASTQGGFGEHVESPLHF.

The chain is built from TRBV5-1 and TRBJ1-5, with D hard to call. The V gene lost 0 bases and the J gene lost 8 bases, with 6 bases spanning the gap. Germline V gene data show CDR1 as SGHRS and CDR2 as YFSETQ. CDR3 size: 12 residues. CDR3 loop: CASSLDGEPQHF. CDR3 nucleotides: TGCGCCAGCAGCTTGGACGGGGAGCCCCAGCATTTT. Using reference TRBV5-1 and TRBJ1-5 for the parts outside the CDR3, the full variable domain is KAGVTQTPRYLIKTRGQQVTLSCSPISGHRSVSWYQQTPGQGLQFLFEYFSETQRNKGNFPGRFSGRQFSNSRSEMNVSTLELGDSALYLCASSLDGEPQHFGDGTRLSIL.

The rearrangement uses TRBV5-1 and TRBJ1-1, with a possible D match to TRBD1 (5 bases). The germline V gene has CDR1 SGHRS and CDR2 YFSETQ. The length of the CDR3 is 14 residues. Between the trimmed V and J ends, which lost 6 bases and 1 base, there was a span of 13 bases. CDR3: CASMRTTTNTEAFF. The CDR3 DNA reads TGCGCCAGCATGCGGACAACTACGAACACTGAAGCTTTCTTT.

This CDR3 reads CAISDLSGELFF. The CDR3 nucleotides are TGTGCCATCAGTGACTTGTCCGGGGAGCTGTTTTTT. The J gene is TRBJ2-2, the V gene TRBV10-3; D ambiguous. The germline CDR1 and CDR2 sequences are ENHRY and SYGVKD. With 3 bases removed from V and 6 bases from J, the gap between germline ends came to 5 bases. This CDR3 region has 12 residues.

The chain's CDR3 is CASSLLEGTSSGSRNEQFF. The CDR3 DNA reads TGTGCCAGCAGCTTGCTGGAGGGGACTTCTAGCGGGAGCCGGAATGAGCAGTTCTTC. The V and J genes are TRBV5-6 and TRBJ2-1; 10 nucleotides agree with TRBD2. The CDR3 consists of 19 residues. From germline, CDR1 is SGHDT and CDR2 YYEEEE. V trimming: 1 base; J trimming: 7 bases; junction bases outside the gene matches: 17.

The V and J genes are TRBV9 and TRBJ2-7; D may be TRBD1 (5 bases). From germline, CDR1 is SGDLS and CDR2 YYNGEE. V dropped 0 bases and J dropped 2 bases, with 9 bases sitting between them. This CDR3 comprises 14 residues. CDR3 protein: CASSVGQGTYEQYF. CDR3 nucleotides: TGTGCCAGCAGCGTAGGGCAGGGTACCTACGAGCAGTACTTC.

V is TRBV24-1 and J is TRBJ2-5; 8 positions agree with TRBD1. V gave up 7 bases and J gave up 1 base; unmatched junction bases: 7. The germline CDR1 and CDR2 sequences are KGHDR and SFDVKD. The CDR3 totals 15 residues. The CDR3 spells CATRGTGIGQETQYF. For the CDR3, the DNA is TGTGCCACCAGAGGGACAGGAATCGGCCAAGAGACCCAGTACTTC.

V usage is TRBV5-1 and J usage is TRBJ2-1; TRBD2 matches at 14 bases. Trimming took 2 bases from V and 5 from J; bases not matched to a gene: 3. The CDR3 consists of 16 residues. Per germline, CDR1 SGHRS and CDR2 YFSETQ. In nucleotides, the CDR3 is TGCGCCAGCAGCTTCCGGACTAGCGGGGGGAACAATGAGCAGTTCTTC. This translates into CASSFRTSGGNNEQFF. The full variable domain, its missing parts supplied by reference TRBV5-1 and TRBJ2-1, is KAGVTQTPRYLIKTRGQQVTLSCSPISGHRSVSWYQQTPGQGLQFLFEYFSETQRNKGNFPGRFSGRQFSNSRSEMNVSTLELGDSALYLCASSFRTSGGNNEQFFGPGTRLTVL.

The chain recombines TRBV4-1 with TRBJ1-6; D might be TRBD1 (6 bases). The V and J ends lost 4 bases and 8 bases respectively, with 18 bases between them. This CDR3 has 16 amino acids. Germline assignment: CDR1 MGHRA and CDR2 YSYEKL. Here the CDR3 reads CASSRRDTPQDSPLHF. In DNA, the CDR3 is TGCGCCAGCAGCCGCCGGGACACCCCCCAGGATTCACCCCTCCACTTT.

The rearrangement joins TRBV27 to TRBJ1-6; D ambiguous. The CDR3 has 15 amino acids. The V end was cut by 0 bases, the J end by 7 bases, with 10 bases between. CDR1 is MNHEY and CDR2 is SMNVEV in the germline V gene (reference sequence). The CDR3, as DNA: TGTGCCAGCAGTTTATCCGCGCTGCCGAATTCACCCCTCCACTTT. It codes for CASSLSALPNSPLHF.

The chain couples TRBV5-8 to TRBJ2-5; the match to TRBD2 covers 8 bases. The CDR3 is 16 amino acids. Looked up from germline, CDR1 is SGHTS and CDR2 is YDEGEE. After removal of 0 bases from V and 1 base from J, the junction contained 5 bases not matched to a gene. CDR3 amino acids: CASSLGLGRAQETQYF. The CDR3 nucleotides are TGTGCCAGCAGCTTGGGTCTCGGGAGGGCCCAAGAGACCCAGTACTTC.

The chain combines TRBV6-5 with TRBJ1-5, with TRBD1 matching over 7 bases. Germline values: CDR1 MNHEY, CDR2 SVGAGI. J lost 3 bases, V lost 6 bases, and 5 bases had no gene match. The CDR3 has 14 amino acids. This chain's CDR3 is CASRQTGFNQPQHF. Written as DNA, the CDR3 is TGTGCCAGCAGGCAGACAGGGTTCAATCAGCCCCAGCATTTT.

The V and J genes are TRBV28 and TRBJ1-5, with 8 bases that match TRBD1. This CDR3 region has 16 residues. Per the germline V gene, CDR1 is MDHEN and CDR2 is SYDVKM. V gave up 1 base and J gave up 0 bases; unmatched junction bases: 2. In DNA form, the CDR3 reads TGTGCCAGCAGTTTATCAGGGGGCCTTAGCAATCAGCCCCAGCATTTT. Amino acid sequence: CASSLSGGLSNQPQHF.

This sequence joins TRBV3-1 (or the pseudogene TRBV3-2) and TRBJ2-5; 10 positions agree with TRBD2. From germline, CDR1 is LGHDT and CDR2 YNNKEL (reference sequence). This CDR3 is built from 15 residues. Germline trimming cut 4 bases from V and 4 bases from J; bases unmatched to any gene: 6. CDR3 protein: CASSLLAGSVETQYF. CDR3 DNA: TGTGCCAGCAGCCTACTAGCGGGATCGGTAGAGACCCAGTACTTC.

The chain combines TRBV28 with TRBJ1-5, with TRBD1 as a possible D gene (6 bases). Trimming pared 5 bases from V and 6 bases from J, leaving 23 bases between. This CDR3 region has 17 residues. CDR1 MDHEN and CDR2 SYDVKM come from the germline V gene. As DNA, the CDR3 is TGTGCCAGCAGTCCGGCCCGGGGGGGACATGGCATTCAGCCCCAGCATTTT. Its translation: CASSPARGGHGIQPQHF.

Here the CDR3 DNA reads TGTGCCTCCTCCCGCGGTTTCGTAAACTACGAGCAGTACTTC. Encoded protein: CASSRGFVNYEQYF. The chain links TRBV28 to TRBJ2-7, with D hard to call. The CDR3 is 14 residues long. Per the germline V gene, CDR1 is MDHEN and CDR2 is SYDVKM. V was trimmed by 11 bases and J by 3 bases, leaving 20 bases between them. Based on the CDR3 plus reference TRBV28 and TRBJ2-7, the full variable domain is DVKVTQSSRYLVKRTGEKVFLECVQDMDHENMFWYRQDPGLGLRLIYFSYDVKMKEKGDIPEGYSVSREKKERFSLILESASTNQTSMYLCASSRGFVNYEQYFGPGTRLTVT.

CDR3 protein: CSGVDMPGELFF. In DNA, the CDR3 is TGCAGCGGCGTAGACATGCCCGGGGAGCTGTTTTTT. The chain is built from TRBV29-1 and TRBJ2-2; D remains unclear. In germline, CDR1 is SQVTM, CDR2 ANQGSEA. The CDR3 consists of 12 residues. V was cut by 7 bases and J by 6 bases, with 12 bases left in between.

The chain recombines TRBV7-2 with TRBJ1-3; 9 positions match TRBD1. Germline loops: CDR1 SGHTA, CDR2 FQGNSA. V was clipped by 1 base and J by 2 bases; unmatched bases: 6. The CDR3 spans 17 residues. For the CDR3, the DNA is TGTGCCAGCAGCTTAGTCGGAGGGGACAGGGCTGGAAACACCATATATTTT. Amino acid sequence: CASSLVGGDRAGNTIYF.